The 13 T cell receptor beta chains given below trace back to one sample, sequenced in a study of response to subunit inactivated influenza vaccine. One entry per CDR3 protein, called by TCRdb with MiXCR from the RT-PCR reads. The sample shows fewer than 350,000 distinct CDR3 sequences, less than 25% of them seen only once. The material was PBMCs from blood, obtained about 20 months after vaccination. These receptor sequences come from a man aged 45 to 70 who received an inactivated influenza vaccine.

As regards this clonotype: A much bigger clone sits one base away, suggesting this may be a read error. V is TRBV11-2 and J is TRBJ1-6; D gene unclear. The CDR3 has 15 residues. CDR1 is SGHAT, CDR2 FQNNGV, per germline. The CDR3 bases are TGTGCCGGCAGCTTAGGACCCTCTCCCAGTTCACCCCTCCACTTT. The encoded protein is CAGSLGPSPSSPLHF.

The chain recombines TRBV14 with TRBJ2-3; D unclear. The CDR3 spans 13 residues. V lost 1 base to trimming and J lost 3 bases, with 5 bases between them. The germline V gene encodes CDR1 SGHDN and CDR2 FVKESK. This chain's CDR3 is CASSQVETDTQYF. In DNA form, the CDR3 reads TGTGCCAGCAGCCAAGTCGAGACAGATACGCAGTATTTT.

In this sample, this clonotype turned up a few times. CDR3 nucleotides: TGTGCCAGCAGCTTACAGCACAGAGGAGAAAAACTGTTTTTT. Encoded protein: CASSLQHRGEKLFF. The chain joins TRBV27 to TRBJ1-4; no clear D gene. Per the germline V gene, CDR1 is MNHEY and CDR2 is SMNVEV (reference sequence). Trimming cost V 6 bases and J 8 bases, with 16 bases left between them. CDR3 length equals 14 residues.

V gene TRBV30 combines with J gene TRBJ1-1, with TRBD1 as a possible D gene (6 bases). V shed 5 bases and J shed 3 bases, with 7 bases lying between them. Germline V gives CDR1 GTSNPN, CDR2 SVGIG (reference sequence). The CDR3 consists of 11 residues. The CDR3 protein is CAWHRDTEAFF. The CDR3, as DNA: TGTGCCTGGCACAGGGACACTGAAGCTTTCTTT.

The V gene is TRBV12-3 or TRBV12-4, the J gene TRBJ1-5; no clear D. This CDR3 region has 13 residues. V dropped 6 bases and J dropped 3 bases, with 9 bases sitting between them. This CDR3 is CASSLSHNQPQHF. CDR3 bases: TGTGCCAGCAGCCTGAGCCACAATCAGCCCCAGCATTTT.

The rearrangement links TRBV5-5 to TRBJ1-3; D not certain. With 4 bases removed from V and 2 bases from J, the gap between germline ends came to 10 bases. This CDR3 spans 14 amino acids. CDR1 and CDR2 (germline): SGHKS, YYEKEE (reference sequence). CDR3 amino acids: CASSASMAGNTIYF. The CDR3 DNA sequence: TGTGCCAGCAGCGCCTCGATGGCTGGAAACACCATATATTTT.

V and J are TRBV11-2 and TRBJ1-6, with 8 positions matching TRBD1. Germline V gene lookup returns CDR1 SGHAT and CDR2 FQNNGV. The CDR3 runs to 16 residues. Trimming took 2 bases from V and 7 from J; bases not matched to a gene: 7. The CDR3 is CASSLSTTGVNSPLHF. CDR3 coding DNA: TGTGCCAGCAGCTTATCTACGACAGGGGTAAATTCACCCCTCCACTTT.

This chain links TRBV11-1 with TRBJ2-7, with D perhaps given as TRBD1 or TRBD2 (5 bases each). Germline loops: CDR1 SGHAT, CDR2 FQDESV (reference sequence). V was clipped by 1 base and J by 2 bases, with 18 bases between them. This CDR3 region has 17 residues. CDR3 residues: CASSLGLGWDATYEQYF. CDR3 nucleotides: TGTGCCAGCAGCTTAGGCCTTGGGTGGGACGCGACCTACGAGCAGTACTTC.

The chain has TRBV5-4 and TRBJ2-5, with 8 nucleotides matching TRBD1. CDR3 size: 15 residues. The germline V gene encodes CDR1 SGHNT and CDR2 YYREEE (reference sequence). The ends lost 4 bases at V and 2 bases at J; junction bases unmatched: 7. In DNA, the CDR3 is TGTGCCAGCAGCCCAATGGGGACAGGTCAAGAGACCCAGTACTTC. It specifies CASSPMGTGQETQYF.

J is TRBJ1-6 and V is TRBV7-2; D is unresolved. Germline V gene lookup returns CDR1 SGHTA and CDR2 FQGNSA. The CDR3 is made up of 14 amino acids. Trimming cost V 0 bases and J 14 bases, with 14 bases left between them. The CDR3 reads CASSLAKGGRSLHF. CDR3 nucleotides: TGTGCCAGCAGCTTAGCTAAAGGTGGGAGATCCCTCCACTTT. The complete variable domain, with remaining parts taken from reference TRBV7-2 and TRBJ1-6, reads GAGVSQSPSNKVTEKGKDVELRCDPISGHTALYWYRQSLGQGLEFLIYFQGNSAPDKSGLPSDRFSAERTGGSVSTLTIQRTQQEDSAVYLCASSLAKGGRSLHFGNGTRLTVT.

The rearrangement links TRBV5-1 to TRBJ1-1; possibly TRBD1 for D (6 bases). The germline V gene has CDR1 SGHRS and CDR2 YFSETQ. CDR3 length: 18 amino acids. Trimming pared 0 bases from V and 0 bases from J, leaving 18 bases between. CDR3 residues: CASSLGIGRGLVNTEAFF. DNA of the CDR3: TGCGCCAGCAGCTTGGGTATCGGCAGGGGTCTGGTGAACACTGAAGCTTTCTTT.

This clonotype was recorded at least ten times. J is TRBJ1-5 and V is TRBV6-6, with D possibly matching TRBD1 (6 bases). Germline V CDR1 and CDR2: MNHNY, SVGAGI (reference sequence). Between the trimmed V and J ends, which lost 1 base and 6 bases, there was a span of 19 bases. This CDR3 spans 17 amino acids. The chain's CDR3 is CASSYLVARGTSQPQHF. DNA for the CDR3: TGTGCCAGCAGTTACTTAGTCGCCAGGGGAACGTCTCAGCCCCAGCATTTT.

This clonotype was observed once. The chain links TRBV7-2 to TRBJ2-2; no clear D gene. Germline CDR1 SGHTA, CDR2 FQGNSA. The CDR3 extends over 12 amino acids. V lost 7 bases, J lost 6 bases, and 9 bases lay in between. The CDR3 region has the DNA TGTGCCAGCACCCATTTTTCCGGGGAGCTGTTTTTT. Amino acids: CASTHFSGELFF.